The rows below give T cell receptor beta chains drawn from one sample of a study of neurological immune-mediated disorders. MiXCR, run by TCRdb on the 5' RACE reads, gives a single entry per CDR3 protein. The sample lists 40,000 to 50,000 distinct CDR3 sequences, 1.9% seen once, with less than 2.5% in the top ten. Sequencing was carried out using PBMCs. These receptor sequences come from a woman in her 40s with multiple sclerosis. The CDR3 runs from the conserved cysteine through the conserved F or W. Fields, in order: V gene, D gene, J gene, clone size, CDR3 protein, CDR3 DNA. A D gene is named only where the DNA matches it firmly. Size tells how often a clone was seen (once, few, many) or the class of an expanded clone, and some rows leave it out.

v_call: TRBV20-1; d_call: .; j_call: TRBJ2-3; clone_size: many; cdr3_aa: CSARVLARQSTDTQYF; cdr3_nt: TGCAGTGCTAGAGTCCTAGCGCGACAAAGCACAGATACGCAGTATTTT
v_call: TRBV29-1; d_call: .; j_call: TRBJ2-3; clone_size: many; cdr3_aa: CSVGRGDTQYF; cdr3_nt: TGCAGCGTTGGTCGCGGGGATACGCAGTATTTT
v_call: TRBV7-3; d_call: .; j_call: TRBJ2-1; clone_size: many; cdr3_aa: CASSLGQPYNEQFF; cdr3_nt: TGTGCCAGCAGCTTAGGACAGCCTTACAATGAGCAGTTCTTC
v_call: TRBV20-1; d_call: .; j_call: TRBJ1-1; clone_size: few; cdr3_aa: CSDRVTGSTEAFF; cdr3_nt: TGCAGTGATAGAGTCACGGGGAGCACTGAAGCTTTCTTT
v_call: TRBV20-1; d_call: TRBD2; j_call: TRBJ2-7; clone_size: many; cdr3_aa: CSARVVGRGDGEQYF; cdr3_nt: TGCAGTGCTAGAGTAGTGGGGAGGGGAGATGGAGAGCAGTACTTC
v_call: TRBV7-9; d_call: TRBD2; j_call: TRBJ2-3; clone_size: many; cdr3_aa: CASGLAGGPGDTQYF; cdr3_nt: TGTGCCAGCGGATTAGCGGGGGGGCCAGGAGATACGCAGTATTTT
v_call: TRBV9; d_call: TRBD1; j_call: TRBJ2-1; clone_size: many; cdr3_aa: CASSVGGQGSSGGYNEQFF; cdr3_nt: TGTGCCAGCAGCGTAGGGGGACAGGGGTCCTCGGGGGGCTACAATGAGCAGTTCTTC
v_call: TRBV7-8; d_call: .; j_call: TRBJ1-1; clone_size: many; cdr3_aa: CASSHTGLVFF; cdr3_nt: TGTGCCAGCAGCCATACAGGGTTGGTTTTCTTT
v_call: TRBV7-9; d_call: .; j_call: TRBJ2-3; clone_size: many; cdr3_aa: CASSPIPDTQYF; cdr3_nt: TGTGCCAGCAGCCCTATACCCGATACGCAGTATTTT
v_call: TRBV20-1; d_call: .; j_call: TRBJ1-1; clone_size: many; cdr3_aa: CSARPTGTGPEAFF; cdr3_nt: TGCAGTGCTAGACCTACAGGAACGGGGCCTGAAGCTTTCTTT
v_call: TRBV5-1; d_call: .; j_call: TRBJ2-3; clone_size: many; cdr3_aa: CASSLEAGTDTQYF; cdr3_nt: TGCGCCAGCAGCTTGGAGGCGGGGACAGATACGCAGTATTTT
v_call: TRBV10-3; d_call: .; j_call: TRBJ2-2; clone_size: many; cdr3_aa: CAISDKMSVGELFF; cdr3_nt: TGTGCCATCAGTGATAAGATGTCGGTCGGGGAGCTGTTTTTT
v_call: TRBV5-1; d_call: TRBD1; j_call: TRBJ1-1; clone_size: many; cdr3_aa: CASKGQMNTEAFF; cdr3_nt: TGCGCCAGCAAGGGACAGATGAACACTGAAGCTTTCTTT
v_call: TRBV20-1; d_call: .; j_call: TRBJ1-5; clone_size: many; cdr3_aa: CSARFFGGSNQPQHF; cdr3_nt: TGCAGTGCTAGATTCTTCGGGGGGAGCAATCAGCCCCAGCATTTT
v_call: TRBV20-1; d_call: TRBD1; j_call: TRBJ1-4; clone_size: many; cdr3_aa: CSAQTGEGEKLFF; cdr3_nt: TGCAGTGCTCAGACAGGGGAGGGAGAAAAACTGTTTTTT
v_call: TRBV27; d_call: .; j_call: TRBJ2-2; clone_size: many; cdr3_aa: CASSFQDIGTGELFF; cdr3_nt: TGTGCCAGCAGTTTCCAAGACATTGGCACCGGGGAGCTGTTTTTT
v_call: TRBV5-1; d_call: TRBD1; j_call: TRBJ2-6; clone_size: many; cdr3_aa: CASSFGQGASSGANVLTF; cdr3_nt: TGCGCCAGCAGCTTCGGACAGGGGGCCTCCTCTGGGGCCAACGTCCTGACTTTC
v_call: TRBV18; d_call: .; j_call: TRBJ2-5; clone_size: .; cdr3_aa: CASSPPWDQETQYF; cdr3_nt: TGTGCCAGCTCACCACCGTGGGACCAAGAGACCCAGTACTTC
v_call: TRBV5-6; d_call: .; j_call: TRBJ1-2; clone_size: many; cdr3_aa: CASSLDRAYGYTF; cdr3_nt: TGTGCCAGCAGCTTGGACAGAGCCTATGGCTACACCTTC
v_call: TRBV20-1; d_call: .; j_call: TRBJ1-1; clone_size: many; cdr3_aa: CSARAAGPATEAFF; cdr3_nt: TGCAGTGCTAGAGCGGCGGGGCCGGCGACTGAAGCTTTCTTT
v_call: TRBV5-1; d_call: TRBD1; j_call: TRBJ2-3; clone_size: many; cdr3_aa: CASSSGTGTTDTQYF; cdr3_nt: TGCGCCAGCAGCTCCGGGACAGGGACAACAGATACGCAGTATTTT
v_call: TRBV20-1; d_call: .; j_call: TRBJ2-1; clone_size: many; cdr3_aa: CSARDTYDEQFF; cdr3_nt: TGCAGTGCTAGAGATACGTACGATGAGCAGTTCTTC
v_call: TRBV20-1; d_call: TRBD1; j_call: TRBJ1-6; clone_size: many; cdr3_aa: CSASTGGRSPLHF; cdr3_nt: TGCAGTGCTTCTACAGGGGGCAGGTCACCCCTCCACTTT
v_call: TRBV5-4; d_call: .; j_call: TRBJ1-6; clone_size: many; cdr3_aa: CASSLAYSNSPLHF; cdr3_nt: TGTGCCAGCAGCTTGGCCTACAGTAATTCACCCCTCCACTTT
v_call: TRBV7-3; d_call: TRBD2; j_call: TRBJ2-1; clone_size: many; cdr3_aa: CASSLSGGDNEQFF; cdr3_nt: TGTGCCAGCAGCTTAAGCGGGGGGGACAATGAGCAGTTCTTC
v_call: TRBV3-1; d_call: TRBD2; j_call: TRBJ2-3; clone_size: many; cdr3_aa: CASSRLRPLLAGGRTDTQYF; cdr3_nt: TGTGCCAGCAGCCGCCTAAGGCCCCTTCTAGCGGGGGGCCGCACAGATACGCAGTATTTT
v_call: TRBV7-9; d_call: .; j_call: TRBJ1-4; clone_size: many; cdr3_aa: CASTRRGAANEKLFF; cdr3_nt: TGTGCCAGCACCCGAAGGGGGGCAGCTAATGAAAAACTGTTTTTT
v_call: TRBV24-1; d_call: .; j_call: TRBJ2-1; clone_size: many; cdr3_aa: CATSDAGQSSYNEQFF; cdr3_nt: TGTGCCACCAGTGACGCGGGACAGAGCTCCTACAATGAGCAGTTCTTC
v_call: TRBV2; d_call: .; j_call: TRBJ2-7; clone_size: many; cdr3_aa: CASGTRGAYEQYF; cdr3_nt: TGTGCCAGCGGCACCAGAGGAGCCTACGAGCAGTACTTC
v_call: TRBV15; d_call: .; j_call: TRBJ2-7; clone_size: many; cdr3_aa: CATSRAGTFDEQYF; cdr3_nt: TGTGCCACCAGCAGAGCCGGGACTTTTGACGAGCAGTACTTC
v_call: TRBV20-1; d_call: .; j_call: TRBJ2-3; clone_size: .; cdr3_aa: CSASRQDTDTQYF; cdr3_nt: TGCAGTGCTAGTCGGCAGGACACAGATACGCAGTATTTT
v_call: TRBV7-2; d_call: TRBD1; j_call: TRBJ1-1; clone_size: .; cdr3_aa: CASSLLGQGGTEAFF; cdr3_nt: TGTGCCAGCAGCCTTCTGGGACAGGGGGGAACTGAAGCTTTCTTT
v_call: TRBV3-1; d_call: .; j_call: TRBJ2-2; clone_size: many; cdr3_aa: CASSQDSSGELFF; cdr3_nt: TGTGCCAGCAGCCAAGATTCCTCCGGGGAGCTGTTTTTT
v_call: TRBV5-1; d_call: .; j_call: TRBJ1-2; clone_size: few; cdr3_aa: CASSQIDGRLGYTF; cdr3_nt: TGCGCCAGCAGCCAGATCGACGGAAGGCTTGGCTACACCTTC
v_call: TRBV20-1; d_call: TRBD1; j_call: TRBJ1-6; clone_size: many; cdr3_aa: CSARDSGQGNSPLHF; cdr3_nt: TGCAGTGCTAGGGATTCGGGACAGGGGAATTCACCCCTCCACTTT
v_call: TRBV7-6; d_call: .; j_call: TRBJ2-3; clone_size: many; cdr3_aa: CASSFAGQRDTQYF; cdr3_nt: TGTGCCAGCAGCTTTGCCGGTCAGCGGGATACGCAGTATTTT
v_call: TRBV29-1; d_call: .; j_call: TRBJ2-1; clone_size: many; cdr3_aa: CSVEAGSYNEQFF; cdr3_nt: TGCAGCGTTGAAGCAGGGAGTTACAATGAGCAGTTCTTC
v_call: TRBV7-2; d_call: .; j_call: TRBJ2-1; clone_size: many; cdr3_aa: CASSFQGGAYNEQFF; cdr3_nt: TGTGCCAGCAGCTTCCAAGGGGGAGCCTACAATGAGCAGTTCTTC
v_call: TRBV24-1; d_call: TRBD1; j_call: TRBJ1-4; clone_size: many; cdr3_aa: CATSEGGTDEKLFF; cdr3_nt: TGTGCCACCAGTGAGGGGGGGACAGATGAAAAACTGTTTTTT
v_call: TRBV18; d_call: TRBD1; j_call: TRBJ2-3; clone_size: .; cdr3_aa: CASSPPFDRGGTQYF; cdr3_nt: TGTGCCAGCTCACCCCCGTTTGACAGGGGTGGCACGCAGTATTTT
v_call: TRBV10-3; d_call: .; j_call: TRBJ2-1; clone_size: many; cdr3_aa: CAISESGLNYNEQFF; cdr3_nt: TGTGCCATCAGTGAGTCGGGACTCAACTACAATGAGCAGTTCTTC
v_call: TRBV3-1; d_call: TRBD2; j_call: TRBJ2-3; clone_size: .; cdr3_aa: CASSPGASGRTDTQYF; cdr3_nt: TGTGCCAGCAGCCCGGGGGCTAGCGGGCGCACAGATACGCAGTATTTT
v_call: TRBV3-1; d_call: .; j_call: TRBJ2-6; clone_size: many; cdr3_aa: CASSQVSGYGANVLTF; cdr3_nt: TGTGCCAGCAGCCAAGTCTCAGGGTACGGGGCCAACGTCCTGACTTTC
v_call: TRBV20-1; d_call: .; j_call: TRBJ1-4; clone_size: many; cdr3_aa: CSAPRTTTNEKLFF; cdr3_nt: TGCAGTGCCCCCAGGACAACAACTAATGAAAAACTGTTTTTT